This T cell receptor (beta chain) was sequenced for a study of blood T cell repertoires in COVID-19. This table comes from immunoSEQ multiplex PCR, and its TCRdb copy is limited to in-frame clones, with some not included. The sample comprises about 52,000 clones, about 82% of which are singletons, and 20% to 25% rests with the top ten. This CDR3 has 14 amino acids. The V end lost 0 bases, the J end lost 6 bases, and 9 bases lay between the germline ends. The germline gives CDR1 KGHSH, CDR2 LQKENI. The source material was peripheral blood. This clonotype originated in a woman of 80 years or more with acute or convalescent COVID-19. The chain couples TRBV18 to TRBJ1-3; no definite D call. CDR3 sequence: CASSPPGAINTIYF. The CDR3 nucleotides are TGTGCCAGCTCACCACCGGGAGCGATAAACACCATATATTTT.